This TCR beta chain comes out of a study of cytomegalovirus exposure and HLA in healthy donors (dated by TCRdb to between 2016 and 2019). For the wider study: According to an earlier analysis of several hundred of the donors, about 190 million T cells yielded 117 million unique TCR beta sequences and approximately 300 Gb of sequence data. An early release covering over 500 HLA-typed donors comprised approximately 290 gigabases of sequencing data and 85 million or so unique TCR sequences. Among the roughly 430 genotyped donors, under 90% belonged to the genetic ancestry cluster associated with self-reported Caucasian donors. The study aimed to test whether signatures of past pathogen exposure could be identified by cataloging public T cell receptors. The T cell repertoires of some 700 subjects were profiled by immunosequencing and related to cytomegalovirus serostatus. Along with the roughly 610-subject first cohort, a separate validation cohort of over a hundred different subjects was used. To predict cytomegalovirus infection status, the study brought together high-throughput TCR immunosequencing, statistical association of individual TCRs with disease status, and machine learning. A later analysis re-examined previously published TCR beta repertoires from 610 or so donors and added high-resolution HLA genotyping to investigate patterns of TCR occurrence. The later analysis used no new phenotypic data to find candidate immune exposures, relying instead on TCR beta sequences and their occurrence across donors. An earlier analysis of several hundred of the donors used high-throughput TCR beta sequencing to judge whether each TCR beta V gene segment behaved as functional or pseudogenic. Donor age, sex, ethnicity and CMV serostatus were collected together with the repertoire data. Genome-wide SNP genotypes for about 65% of the roughly 670 donors were used in a later genetic analysis, which treated that subset as a discovery cohort. All discovery cohort repertoires had been generated on a single sequencing platform. HLA typing included class I and class II loci at four-digit resolution. Typing coverage varied by locus: about 629-640 donors for A, B, C, DRB1 and DQB1; approximately 500 for DQA1; more than 600 for DPA1; approximately 470 for DPB1. Four or five DR-DQ haplotypes were handled as single units for association and clustering because linkage in the cohort was strong. Across around 400 genotyped donors of the cohort, an average of about 240,000 unique TCR beta nucleotide sequences per donor were sequenced, and around 20% of those sequences were non-productive.

As concerns this clone: Its antigen is still unknown. Per-base qualities were not stored, and no clone one base away is much larger.

Overall study results and their limits: The authors suggested that the approach could potentially be extended to other disease states and immunological phenotypes. Because HLA typing was missing for some donors at each locus, association tests included only the typed subset. Compared with equally common non-associated chains, HLA-associated TCR beta chains in a later analysis were more clonally expanded and had lower generation probabilities. A cluster of highly shared sequence variants was judged likely to be a technical artifact of the sequencing pipeline. The presence/absence analyses assumed that sequencing depth was roughly uniform across donors, and that assumption may not be true. Some 16 rarely observed V segments, including chromosome 9 orphons, were excluded from the earlier analysis of approximately 600 of the donors because counts were too low. A later genetic analysis associated a missense DCLRE1C variant with V-gene and J-gene trimming of TCR beta chains, and an independent cohort replicated the association. Linkage disequilibrium might explain the correlated functional status among segregating V segments, but an unknown experimental factor could not be excluded. A later genetic analysis reported fewer N-insertions in productive TCRs among donors in an Asian-associated ancestry cluster than the roughly 700-donor mean. In a later analysis, TCR association rates were found to vary across HLA loci, with the most associated TCRs seen for DRB1 alleles and the fewest for HLA-C alleles. Broadly in line with IMGT annotations, most TCR beta V segments showed up in productive rearrangements about 90% or about 30% of the time in an earlier analysis of 587 of the donors. A later analysis associated approximately 17,000 TCR beta sequences with specific HLA alleles at a false discovery rate of 0.05. Most TCR sequences were observed very rarely across donors, whereas some public TCRs were present in many individuals. The classifier was reported to diagnose cytomegalovirus status with high specificity and sensitivity in both the original and validation cohorts. The study gave a list of about 170 TCR beta chains associated with cytomegalovirus. In vitro tests confirmed that three of the cytomegalovirus-associated TCR beta chains recognize cytomegalovirus antigens. In a later analysis, most CMV-associated TCR beta chains were found to appear HLA-restricted, with HLA associations seemingly driven largely by CMV exposure. A further reported finding was that TCR beta sequences accurately predicted the HLA-A and HLA-B alleles for most subjects in the first cohort. A later analysis reported that several top co-occurrence clusters appeared linked to parvovirus B19, influenza, CMV and Epstein-Barr virus. Immune exposure information for the cohort was limited to CMV serostatus. The cohort was sequenced for TCR beta chains only, and without alpha or paired-chain data the features that could be detected were limited. Assigning TCR associations to individual alleles was difficult when HLA alleles, especially DR and DQ, strongly co-occurred. Some IMGT-functional V segments, including TRBV6-2 and TRBV6-3, could not be told apart with the 87-base-pair reads, so those segments were excluded.

Preparation of the library involved the immunoSEQ multiplex PCR assay. For the multiplex PCR, a mixture combining 60 forward primers for TCR Vbeta segments and 13 reverse primers for TCR Jbeta segments was used. Amplification of the CDR3 region of rearranged TCR beta genes was performed with a multiplex PCR assay on genomic DNA. On the Illumina HiSeq System, the amplified TCR beta libraries were sequenced as 87-base-pair reads. The paper's data handling went like this. A later analysis counted some 74 million unique TCR beta chains across the 550 to 750 repertoires, and about 10 million of these chains were shared by at least two donors. To remove PCR and sequencing errors, raw reads were error-corrected and collapsed into unique sequences using a nearest-neighbor algorithm that merged closely related sequences. CDR3 sequences were aligned to IMGT reference sequences to assign V, D and J gene segments. For a sequence to be retained, a match of at least six nucleotides to both a V gene segment and a J gene segment was required. A rearrangement counted as productive if the CDR3 had no stop codons and remained in frame with V and J, and every other rearrangement counted as non-productive. Following IMGT convention, CDR3 was defined as the stretch from the second conserved V-encoded cysteine up to the conserved J-encoded phenylalanine. The earlier analysis of about 500 of the donors excluded sequences that lacked an unambiguous match to a single V gene segment. In an earlier analysis of a few hundred of the donors, V segments were called functional above 56.7% productive rearrangements and were called segregating when the between-donor standard deviation exceeded 5%. To diagnose cytomegalovirus status from the catalog of TCR beta chain sequences, a statistical classification framework was built. In a later analysis, TCR nucleotide sequences were compared against IMGT/GENE-DB human TR gene sequences so that V and J genes could be assigned. The TCRdist pipeline was used in a later analysis to assign CDR3 sequences and most-parsimonious VDJ recombination scenarios. In a later analysis, each TCR beta chain was defined by its CDR3 amino acid sequence together with its V-gene family, and reads without a unique V-gene family were excluded. In a later analysis, 450 to 600 highly shared, low-generation-probability nucleotide sequences were removed to address suspected cross-contamination and a sequencing artifact. In a later analysis, a clonal expansion index for each public chain was calculated from normalized within-repertoire ranks of inferred template counts. In a later analysis, generation probabilities were computed using a VDJ recombination model fitted to out-of-frame rearrangements, and the results were checked against IGoR. In a later analysis, TCR-TCR, TCR-HLA and TCR-CMV co-occurrence was scored with hypergeometric tests, and a repertoire-size bias correction was applied to TCR pairs. A later analysis estimated false discovery rates by permuting HLA or CMV assignments 20 times. In a later analysis, co-occurring TCRs were grouped using DBSCAN, with TCRdist sequence similarity added in when clustering inside HLA-allele-positive subsets. Co-occurrence clustering excluded repertoires with fewer than 30,000 or more than 120,000 public chains, plus five with anomalous nucleotide sharing. Imported from immuneACCESS, the table was reduced by TCRdb to in-frame sequences with V and J called. These copies leave out some clones; in studies compared against another copy, an unresolved V gene accounts for under half, and the cause of the remainder is not known. The DNA was the basis for D and trimming; V, J and clone size are from that table. Present in this sample are approximately 140,000 clones, around 80% of which were seen just once. Clones ranked in the top ten supply around 1.2% of the sample.

The CDR3, cysteine through phenylalanine, is 13 amino acids long. The CDR3 DNA has 39 bases and is translated from base 1. As encoded in the germline V gene, CDR1 is SGHDT while CDR2 is YYEEEE. The cohort was made up of several hundred healthy bone marrow donors. At the time of sampling, all cohort members were nominally healthy, though unrecorded immune exposures were likely present. The donor tested CMV seropositive and was one of the 289 seropositive cohort members. A peripheral blood sample was collected from each donor, and TCR beta sequencing was performed on peripheral blood mononuclear cells. The Qiagen DNeasy Blood Extraction Kit was used to extract genomic DNA from the blood cell samples.

The TCR comes from a male donor in good health and CMV-seropositive. In this chain, TRBV5-6 is recombined with TRBJ2-5; matching of 5 bases hints at TRBD2 as the D gene. The J call is doubtful: the DNA matches TRBJ2-7 better. The sample comprised PBMCs. The DNA sequence is as follows: TGTGCCAGCAGCATCGGGGTCGCCTACGAGCAGTACTTC. Its amino acids are CASSIGVAYEQYF.